This is a list of T cell receptor beta chains from one sample in a study of OX40 agonist ivuxolimab in advanced cancers. TCRdb's table, derived via immunoSEQ multiplex PCR, lists solely in-frame clones and lacks some. The sample yields tens of thousands of clones, around 94% seen once. The source material was CD4+ or CD8+ T cells sorted from blood, sampled in a trial of the OX40 agonist ivuxolimab. These receptors were taken from an adult with an advanced solid tumor such as melanoma, head and neck, liver or kidney cancer. Both conserved end residues are part of each CDR3. Not all rows give a size; the values are once, few, many and, for expanded clones, a class.

clone_size	v_call	j_call	cdr3_aa
-	TRBV7-8	TRBJ2-1	CASSLALSGSYNEQFF
many	TRBV25-1	TRBJ1-6	CASSEWQGNSPLHF
-	TRBV4-1	TRBJ2-2	CASSQDFGGPGDGELFF
-	TRBV6-5	TRBJ2-2	CASSYSATGELFF
-	TRBV29-1	TRBJ2-5	CSTYTGQTQYF
-	TRBV7-2	TRBJ2-7	CASRPEQYF
once	TRBV5-6	TRBJ2-2	CASSLRGSNTGELFF
-	TRBV6-5	TRBJ2-1	CASSSDRDSYNEQFF
-	TRBV7-3	TRBJ2-7	CASSTGAGDDYEQYF
-	TRBV2	TRBJ1-2	CASSDPTTGLDYGYTF
-	TRBV19	TRBJ2-5	CASSTDRELGETQYF
-	TRBV28	TRBJ2-5	CASSPEGVETQYF
-	TRBV2	TRBJ1-1	CASRTGGGKNTEAFF
-	TRBV5-8	TRBJ1-1	CASIAGANTEAFF
-	TRBV28	TRBJ2-6	CASSEAMTQSRANVLTF
-	TRBV19	TRBJ2-7	CASNLGTGTYEQYF
-	TRBV2	TRBJ1-3	CAKQGAGSGNTIYF
-	TRBV6-5	TRBJ2-4	CASSYSNSENIQYF
-	TRBV28	TRBJ2-1	CASSYGMGYNEQFF
-	TRBV6-5	TRBJ2-1	CASTGNRGEQFF
-	TRBV13	TRBJ1-1	CASSPKDTDEAFF
-	TRBV28	TRBJ1-2	CASSETDRGYYGYTF
-	TRBV27	TRBJ1-5	CASSFGMLNQPQHF
-	TRBV6-1	TRBJ2-7	CASSWDKSYEQYF
-	TRBV5-1	TRBJ1-6	CASSFGTGDSPLHF
few	TRBV11-2	TRBJ2-7	CASTGRAYEQYF
once	TRBV28	TRBJ2-5	CASRGGDHPQNPETQYF
once	TRBV30	TRBJ1-2	CAWVGSSNYGYTF
-	TRBV7-9	TRBJ2-3	CASRDRSDTQYF
-	TRBV5-1	TRBJ2-1	CASSLTGGPTYNEQFF
-	TRBV19	TRBJ2-7	CASSYTGQSYEQYF
-	TRBV19	TRBJ2-1	CASSWEGPNEQFF
-	TRBV28	TRBJ1-5	CASSLAAGNQPQHF
-	TRBV7-6	TRBJ2-2	CASSSTGELFF
-	TRBV2	TRBJ2-7	CASSEVGGAYEQYF
-	TRBV7-2	TRBJ2-5	CASSSRTSGDQETQYF
once	TRBV28	TRBJ2-3	CASSLFGQGTDTQYF
-	TRBV27	TRBJ2-7	CASSFAGGAYEQYF
-	TRBV2	TRBJ2-1	CASSAAPLYNEQFF
-	TRBV7-2	TRBJ1-3	CASSSQGGGNTIYF
once	TRBV19	TRBJ1-2	CASSLPSQALGYTF
-	TRBV6-6	TRBJ1-1	CASSPLKGQGYTEAFF
-	TRBV27	TRBJ2-2	CASSPTLNTGELFF
-	TRBV5-1	TRBJ2-3	CASSPGLAGLPVPDTQYF
-	TRBV4-1	TRBJ2-7	CASSQDKQGDNEQYF
-	TRBV2	TRBJ2-3	CASSVRDRSTDTQYF
-	TRBV11-2	TRBJ1-2	CASSDGTEDGYTF
-	TRBV28	TRBJ1-5	CASSIGTDSNQPQHF
-	TRBV7-9	TRBJ2-1	CASSLVAGQTYNEQFF
-	TRBV11-2	TRBJ1-4	CASIKGTGNEKLFF
-	TRBV28	TRBJ2-1	CASSSGLEEYEQFF